This T cell receptor beta chain derives from a study of T cell responses to AZD1222 COVID-19 vaccine. Study-level results: Along spike, vaccine-associated CD4 TCRs were found throughout, with dominance at 160-218 and 743-854. There were mostly white British donors and more females than males, and clonal diversity was possibly underestimated. Increased Spike-specific TCR breadth and depth were observed after two AZD1222 doses.

Doses given second, at about 4 or about 12 weeks, were pooled. The table came from immunoSEQ multiplex PCR; TCRdb's copy has only in-frame clones and leaves some out. The sample contains roughly 99,000 clones, over 80% of which appear only once. Germline assignment: CDR1 SGDLS and CDR2 YYNGEE. V lost 0 bases to trimming and J lost 4 bases, with 14 bases between them. This CDR3 has 15 residues. Worth noting for this clone: Its antigen is unidentified.

The V gene is TRBV9, the J gene TRBJ2-7, with D unclear. Material: peripheral blood, obtained 28 days after the second AZD1222 dose. This clonotype was obtained from an adult who received the AZD1222 COVID-19 vaccine. CDR3 nucleotide sequence: TGTGCCAGCAGCGTAGGCTCCTCACTCCTATACGAGCAGTACTTC. Translation: CASSVGSSLLYEQYF.